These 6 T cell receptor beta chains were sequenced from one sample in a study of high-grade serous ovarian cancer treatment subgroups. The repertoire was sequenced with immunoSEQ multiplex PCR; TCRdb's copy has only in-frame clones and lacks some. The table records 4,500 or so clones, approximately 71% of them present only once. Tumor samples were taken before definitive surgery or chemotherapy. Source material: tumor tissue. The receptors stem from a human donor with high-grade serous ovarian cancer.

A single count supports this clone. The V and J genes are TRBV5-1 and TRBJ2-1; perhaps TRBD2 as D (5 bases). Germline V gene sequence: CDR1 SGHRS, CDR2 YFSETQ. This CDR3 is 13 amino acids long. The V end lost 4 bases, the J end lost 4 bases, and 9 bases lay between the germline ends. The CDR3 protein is CASSLGNYNEQFF. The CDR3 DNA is TGCGCCAGCAGCCTCGGGAATTACAATGAGCAGTTCTTC.

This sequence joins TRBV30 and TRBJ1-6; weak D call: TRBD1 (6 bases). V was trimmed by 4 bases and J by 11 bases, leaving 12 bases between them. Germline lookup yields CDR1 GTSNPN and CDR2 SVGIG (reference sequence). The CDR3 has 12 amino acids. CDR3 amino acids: CAWTGGGPPLHF. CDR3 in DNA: TGTGCCTGGACCGGGGGCGGGCCACCCCTCCACTTT.

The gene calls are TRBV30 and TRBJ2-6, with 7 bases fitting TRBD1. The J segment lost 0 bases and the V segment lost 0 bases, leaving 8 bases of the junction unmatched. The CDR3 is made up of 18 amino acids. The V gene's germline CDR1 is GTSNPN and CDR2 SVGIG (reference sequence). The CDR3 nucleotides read TGTGCCTGGAGTGTATTAGGGGGCGAAGGCTCTGGGGCCAACGTCCTGACTTTC. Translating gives CAWSVLGGEGSGANVLTF.

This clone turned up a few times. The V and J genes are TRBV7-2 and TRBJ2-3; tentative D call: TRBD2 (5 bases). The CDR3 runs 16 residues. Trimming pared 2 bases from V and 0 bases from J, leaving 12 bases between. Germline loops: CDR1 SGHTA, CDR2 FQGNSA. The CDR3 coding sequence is TGTGCCAGCAGCTTATACCCGGGAACTAGCACAGATACGCAGTATTTT. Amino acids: CASSLYPGTSTDTQYF.

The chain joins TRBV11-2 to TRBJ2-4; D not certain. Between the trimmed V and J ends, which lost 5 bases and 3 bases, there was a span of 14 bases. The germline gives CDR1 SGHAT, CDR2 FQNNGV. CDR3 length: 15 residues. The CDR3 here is CASSLTSSGKNIQYF. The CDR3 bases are TGTGCCAGCAGCCTGACATCATCGGGCAAAAACATTCAGTACTTC.

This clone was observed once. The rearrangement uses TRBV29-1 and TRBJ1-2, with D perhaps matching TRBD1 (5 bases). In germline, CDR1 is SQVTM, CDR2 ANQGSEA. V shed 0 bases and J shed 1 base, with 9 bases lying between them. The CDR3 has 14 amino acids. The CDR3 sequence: CSVEEGRGNYGYTF. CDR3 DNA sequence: TGCAGCGTTGAAGAGGGACGGGGTAACTATGGCTACACCTTC.